Sequencing of this T cell receptor (beta chain) was carried out in a study of beta chain features in type 1 diabetes. The CDR3 runs to 13 residues. The germline gives CDR1 SQVTM, CDR2 ANQGSEA. V was pared by 4 bases and J by 2 bases, with 12 bases between. The study reverse transcribed the entire isolated RNA, so it sequenced expressed TCRB transcripts. Sequencing used immunoSEQ multiplex PCR; TCRdb keeps in-frame clones, though not all of them. The sample holds about 140,000 clones, roughly 9.3% seen once. The sample comprised central memory CD4+ T cells from blood. This chain uses TRBV29-1 with TRBJ2-7; D might be TRBD2 (6 bases). The TCR originated in a woman aged 40 to 50 in good health. The CDR3: CSVAGGSPYEQYF. The CDR3 DNA follows: TGCAGCGTTGCTGGGGGGTCCCCCTACGAGCAGTACTTC.